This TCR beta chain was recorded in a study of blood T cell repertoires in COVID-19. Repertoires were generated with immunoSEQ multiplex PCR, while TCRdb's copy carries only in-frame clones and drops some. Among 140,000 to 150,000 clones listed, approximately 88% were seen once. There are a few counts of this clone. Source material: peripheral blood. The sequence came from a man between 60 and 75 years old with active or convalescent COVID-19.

The CDR3 reads CASSYVLQGGHQPQHF. DNA for the CDR3: TGTGCCAGTAGTTATGTGTTACAAGGAGGTCATCAGCCCCAGCATTTT. The V gene is TRBV19, the J gene TRBJ1-5, with D uncertain. Trimming shortened V by 5 bases and J by 5 bases, and 19 bases separated the two germline ends. The CDR3 is 16 residues long. CDR1 LNHDA and CDR2 SQIVND come from the germline V gene (reference sequence).